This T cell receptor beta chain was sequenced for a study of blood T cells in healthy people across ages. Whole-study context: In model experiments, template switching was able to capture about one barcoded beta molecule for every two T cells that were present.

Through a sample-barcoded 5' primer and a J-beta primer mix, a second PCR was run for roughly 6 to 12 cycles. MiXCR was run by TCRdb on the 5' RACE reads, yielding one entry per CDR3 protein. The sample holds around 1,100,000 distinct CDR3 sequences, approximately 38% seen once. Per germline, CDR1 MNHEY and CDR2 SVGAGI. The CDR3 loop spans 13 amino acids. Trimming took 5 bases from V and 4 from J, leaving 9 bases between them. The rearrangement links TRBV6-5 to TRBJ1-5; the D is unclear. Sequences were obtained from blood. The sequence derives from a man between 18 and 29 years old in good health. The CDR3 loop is CASSPRENQPQHF. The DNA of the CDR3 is TGTGCCAGCAGTCCTCGGGAAAATCAGCCCCAGCATTTT.